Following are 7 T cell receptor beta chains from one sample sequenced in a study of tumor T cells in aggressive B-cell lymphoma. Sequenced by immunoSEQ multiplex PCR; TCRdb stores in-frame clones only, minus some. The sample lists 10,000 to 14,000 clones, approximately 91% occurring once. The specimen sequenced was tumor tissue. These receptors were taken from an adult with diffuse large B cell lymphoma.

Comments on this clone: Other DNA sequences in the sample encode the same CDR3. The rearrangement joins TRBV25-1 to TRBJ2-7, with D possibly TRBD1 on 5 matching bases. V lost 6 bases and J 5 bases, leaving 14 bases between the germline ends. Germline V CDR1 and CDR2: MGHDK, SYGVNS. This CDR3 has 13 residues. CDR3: CASRGQGHNEQYF. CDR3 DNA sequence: TGTGCCAGCAGGGGGCAGGGTCACAACGAGCAGTACTTC.

The CDR3 DNA reads as TGCAGCGTTGAAGATTTAAGAGGAGCGGGTGGCTACAATGAGCAGTTCTTC. Residues: CSVEDLRGAGGYNEQFF. The chain combines TRBV29-1 with TRBJ2-1; maybe TRBD2 (6 bases). CDR1 SQVTM and CDR2 ANQGSEA come from the germline V gene. The CDR3 is 17 residues long. V was cut by 0 bases and J by 3 bases, with 18 bases left in between.

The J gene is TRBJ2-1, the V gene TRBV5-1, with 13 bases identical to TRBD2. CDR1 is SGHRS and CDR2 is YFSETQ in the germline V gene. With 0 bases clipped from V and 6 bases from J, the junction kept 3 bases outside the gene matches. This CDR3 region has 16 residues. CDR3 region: CASSLGGLAGTNEQFF. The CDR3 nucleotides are TGCGCCAGCAGCTTGGGGGGACTAGCGGGAACCAATGAGCAGTTCTTC.

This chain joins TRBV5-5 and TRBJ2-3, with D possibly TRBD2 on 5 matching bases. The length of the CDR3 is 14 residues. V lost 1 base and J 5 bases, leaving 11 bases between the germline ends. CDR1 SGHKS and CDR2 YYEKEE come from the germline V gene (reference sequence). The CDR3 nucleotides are TGTGCCAGCAGCTTGATCGGGGTAGGAGATACGCAGTATTTT. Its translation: CASSLIGVGDTQYF.

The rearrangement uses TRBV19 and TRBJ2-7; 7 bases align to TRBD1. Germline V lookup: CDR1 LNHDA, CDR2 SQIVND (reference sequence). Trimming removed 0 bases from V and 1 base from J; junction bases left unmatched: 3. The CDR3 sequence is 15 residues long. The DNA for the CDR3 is TGTGCCAGTAGTATAGAAAACAGGGGTTCCTACGAGCAGTACTTC. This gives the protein CASSIENRGSYEQYF.

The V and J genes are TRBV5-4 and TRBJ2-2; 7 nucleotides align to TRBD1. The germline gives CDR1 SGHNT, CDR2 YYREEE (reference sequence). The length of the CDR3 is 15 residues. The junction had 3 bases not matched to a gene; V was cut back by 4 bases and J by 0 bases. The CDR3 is CASSRTGTNTGELFF. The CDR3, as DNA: TGTGCCAGCAGCAGGACAGGCACGAACACCGGGGAGCTGTTTTTT.

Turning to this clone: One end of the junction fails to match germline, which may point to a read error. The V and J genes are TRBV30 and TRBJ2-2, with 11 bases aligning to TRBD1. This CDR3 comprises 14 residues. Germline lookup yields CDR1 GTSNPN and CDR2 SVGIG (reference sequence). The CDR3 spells CAWTGGALAGELFF. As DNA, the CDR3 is TGTGCGTGGACAGGGGGCGCCCTGGCCGGGGAGCTGTTTTTT.